The 23 T cell receptor beta chains given below trace back to one sample, sequenced in a study of shared clonotypes between healthy human individuals. Naive CD8 cells, CD45RO-negative and positively selected for CCR7, excluded terminally differentiated effector memory CD45RA+ cells. Sequencing was performed with immunoSEQ multiplex PCR; in TCRdb, only in-frame clones are kept and a portion is missing. The sample contains around 580,000 clones, 95% to 98% of which appear only once. The material sequenced was naive CD8+ T cells sorted from blood. Receptors originate from a young man in good health.

V usage is TRBV6-5 and J usage is TRBJ2-1; D may match TRBD1 or TRBD2 (5 bases each). Trimming left V 6 bases short and J 7 bases short, with 19 bases between. This CDR3 has 15 amino acids. Germline V gene lookup returns CDR1 MNHEY and CDR2 SVGAGI. CDR3 sequence (DNA): TGTGCCAGCAGCCCCCTCATTGGGGGTGGGAATGAGCAGTTCTTC. Residues: CASSPLIGGGNEQFF.

V is TRBV14 and J is TRBJ1-2; no definite D call. CDR3 length: 12 amino acids. The V gene's germline CDR1 is SGHDN and CDR2 FVKESK. The V gene lost 0 bases and the J gene lost 10 bases, with 9 bases spanning the gap. The DNA of the CDR3 is TGTGCCAGCAGCCAAGAACAGTACTACTACACCTTC. Its protein product is CASSQEQYYYTF.

The rearrangement links TRBV7-4 to TRBJ2-6; unclear D gene. Trimming removed 5 bases from V and 5 bases from J, with 22 bases in between. Germline V gene lookup returns CDR1 SGHVT and CDR2 SQSDAQ. The CDR3 has 18 residues. CDR3 in amino acids: CASSTSGSSQSRANVLTF. The DNA of the CDR3 is TGTGCCAGCAGCACGTCGGGCAGCTCACAAAGTCGGGCCAACGTCCTGACTTTC. Filled out from reference TRBV7-4 and TRBJ2-6, the complete variable domain reads GAGVSQSPRYKVAKRGRDVALRCDSISGHVTLYWYRQTLGQGSEVLTYSQSDAQRDKSGRPSGRFSAERPERSVSTLKIQRTEQGDSAVYLCASSTSGSSQSRANVLTFGAGSRLTVL.

The chain uses TRBV4-3 and TRBJ2-1; D is possibly TRBD1 (5 bases). Germline loops: CDR1 LGHNA, CDR2 YSLEER. The CDR3 contains 14 residues. V gave up 0 bases and J gave up 5 bases, with 8 bases separating them. Here the CDR3 DNA reads TGCGCCAGCAGCCAAGAGGCAGGGCACAATGAGCAGTTCTTC. It specifies CASSQEAGHNEQFF.

This clone appeared a single time. The chain is built from TRBV5-1 and TRBJ2-3, with D tentatively TRBD1 (5 bases). V dropped 7 bases and J dropped 4 bases, with 7 bases sitting between them. The germline gives CDR1 SGHRS, CDR2 YFSETQ. This CDR3 contains 11 residues. The CDR3 region is CASWGSDTQYF. The CDR3 DNA reads as TGCGCCAGCTGGGGCTCAGATACGCAGTATTTT.

To note about this clone: Other DNA sequences within the sample encode an identical CDR3. This rearrangement joins TRBV11-2 to TRBJ2-7, with TRBD1 matching over 7 bases. Germline trimming cut 3 bases from V and 2 bases from J; bases unmatched to any gene: 1. This CDR3 region has 13 residues. The germline gives CDR1 SGHAT, CDR2 FQNNGV. This CDR3 reads CASSLGTAYEQYF. DNA of the CDR3: TGTGCCAGCAGCTTGGGGACAGCCTACGAGCAGTACTTC.

V and J are TRBV7-8 and TRBJ2-4, with D possibly TRBD1 on 6 matching bases. The CDR3 is 15 residues long. CDR1 is SGHVS, CDR2 FQNEAQ, per germline. Trimming left V 2 bases short and J 8 bases short, with 16 bases between. CDR3 protein: CASSLSRTGLDIQYF. CDR3 coding DNA: TGTGCCAGCAGCTTATCCCGCACAGGGTTGGACATTCAGTACTTC.

The V and J genes are TRBV28 and TRBJ1-5; TRBD1 might be the D (5 bases). V dropped 5 bases and J dropped 5 bases, with 13 bases sitting between them. Germline CDR1 MDHEN, CDR2 SYDVKM. The CDR3 has 14 residues. CDR3 loop: CASSEMGEDQPQHF. The CDR3, as DNA: TGTGCCAGCAGTGAAATGGGGGAGGATCAGCCCCAGCATTTT.

The chain couples TRBV6-1 to TRBJ2-1; tentative D call: TRBD1 (5 bases). V was clipped by 1 base and J by 6 bases, with 13 bases between them. The CDR3 extends over 15 amino acids. Germline assignment: CDR1 MNHNS and CDR2 SASEGT. The CDR3 sequence: CASSEDIWGVNEQFF. In DNA form, the CDR3 reads TGTGCCAGCAGTGAAGATATTTGGGGCGTCAATGAGCAGTTCTTC.

The chain carries TRBV7-2 and TRBJ2-7; no firm D call. Germline CDR1 and CDR2: SGHTA and FQGNSA. The CDR3 consists of 12 residues. V was trimmed by 1 base and J by 1 base, leaving 2 bases between them. The CDR3 region is CASSLESYEQYF. The CDR3 DNA sequence: TGTGCCAGCAGCTTAGAATCCTACGAGCAGTACTTC.

The chain is built from TRBV7-3 and TRBJ2-7; 10 bases are shared with TRBD2. The CDR3 is made up of 15 amino acids. The V and J ends lost 5 bases and 1 base, in that order; junction bases with no gene match: 5. CDR1 and CDR2 (germline): SGHTA, FQGTGA. The CDR3 DNA reads TGTGCCAGCAGCGCAGCGGGGGGGAAATCCTACGAGCAGTACTTC. Its translation is CASSAAGGKSYEQYF.

The J gene is TRBJ2-7, the V gene TRBV7-9; TRBD2 matches at 9 bases. The CDR3 extends over 15 amino acids. Germline CDR1 reads SEHNR; CDR2 reads FQNEAQ (reference sequence). The trim removed 5 bases at V and 4 bases at J, leaving 9 bases unmatched. In DNA form, the CDR3 reads TGTGCCAGCAGCCGTCCGGGACTAGCCGTATACGAGCAGTACTTC. This codes for CASSRPGLAVYEQYF.

The chain has TRBV29-1 and TRBJ2-3; 13 nucleotides line up with TRBD2. V lost 5 bases and J lost 2; bases outside the gene matches: 7. The CDR3 runs to 16 residues. Per germline, CDR1 SQVTM and CDR2 ANQGSEA. The CDR3 is CSVYGLAGVPTDTQYF. Here the CDR3 DNA reads TGCAGCGTTTATGGACTAGCGGGAGTTCCCACAGATACGCAGTATTTT.

V usage is TRBV7-9 and J usage is TRBJ2-1, with D unclear. V was clipped by 7 bases and J by 5 bases, with 12 bases between them. CDR3 length: 13 amino acids. Per germline, CDR1 SEHNR and CDR2 FQNEAQ (reference sequence). The CDR3 region is CASKLPVHNEQFF. The DNA for the CDR3 is TGTGCCAGCAAGCTCCCGGTCCACAATGAGCAGTTCTTC.

For the CDR3, the DNA is TGTGCCAGCAGCGTAAAGTCTTACAATGAGCAGTTCTTC. This sequence encodes CASSVKSYNEQFF. The rearrangement joins TRBV9 to TRBJ2-1; D is uncertain. Germline V gene sequence: CDR1 SGDLS, CDR2 YYNGEE. The length of the CDR3 is 13 residues. V was shortened by 1 base and J by 4 bases, with 6 bases between the two germline ends.

This chain links TRBV28 with TRBJ2-7; 9 bases are shared with TRBD1. With V trimmed by 4 bases and J by 0 bases, 4 bases remained unmatched. Germline CDR1 reads MDHEN; CDR2 reads SYDVKM. The CDR3 covers 15 residues. In DNA, the CDR3 is TGTGCCAGCAGTTCGGGACAGGGCCGCTCCTACGAGCAGTACTTC. It encodes CASSSGQGRSYEQYF. The full variable domain, its missing parts supplied by reference TRBV28 and TRBJ2-7, is DVKVTQSSRYLVKRTGEKVFLECVQDMDHENMFWYRQDPGLGLRLIYFSYDVKMKEKGDIPEGYSVSREKKERFSLILESASTNQTSMYLCASSSGQGRSYEQYFGPGTRLTVT.

The chain joins TRBV7-2 to TRBJ2-3; D unresolved. Trimming removed 3 bases from V and 0 bases from J, with 4 bases in between. CDR1 is SGHTA and CDR2 is FQGNSA in the germline V gene. The CDR3 is made up of 13 amino acids. The CDR3 nucleotides read TGTGCCAGCAGCTTGGCTAGCACAGATACGCAGTATTTT. It codes for CASSLASTDTQYF.

This rearrangement joins TRBV7-8 to TRBJ2-7; weak D call: TRBD2 (5 bases). The CDR3 has 14 amino acids. Trimming cost V 0 bases and J 1 base, with 7 bases left between them. CDR1 SGHVS and CDR2 FQNEAQ come from the germline V gene. The CDR3 nucleotides are TGTGCCAGCAGCTTAGCACTAGTTTCCTACGAGCAGTACTTC. Amino acids: CASSLALVSYEQYF.

The rearrangement links TRBV9 to TRBJ2-7; 10 bases align to TRBD1. The V gene's germline CDR1 is SGDLS and CDR2 YYNGEE. The CDR3 is 16 residues long. V was pared by 5 bases and J by 2 bases, with 10 bases of the junction left unmatched. The CDR3 region is CASRDPGQGITYEQYF. The CDR3 nucleotides are TGTGCCAGCAGAGACCCGGGACAGGGGATTACCTACGAGCAGTACTTC.

CDR3 loop: CASSEFSGSLYEQYF. CDR3 DNA sequence: TGTGCCAGCAGTGAATTTAGCGGGAGTCTTTACGAGCAGTACTTC. This chain connects TRBV2 to TRBJ2-7, with 9 bases matching TRBD2. Trimming at V came to 2 bases and at J to 4 bases, leaving 6 bases not matched to a gene. The CDR3 extends over 15 amino acids. CDR1 is SNHLY, CDR2 FYNNEI, per germline.

V is TRBV5-3 and J is TRBJ2-3, with a possible D match to TRBD2 (5 bases). TRBV5-3 is an open reading frame whose function is uncertain. The CDR3 has 13 amino acids. With 7 bases removed from V and 4 bases from J, the gap between germline ends came to 13 bases. In DNA, the CDR3 is TGTGCCAGAGGAGGAGTTACGGCAGATACGCAGTATTTT. This codes for CARGGVTADTQYF.

This clone was seen just once. The CDR3 loop is CASSLERTSNYHEQYF. Written as DNA, the CDR3 is TGTGCCAGCAGCTTAGAACGGACATCGAACTACCACGAGCAGTACTTC. The chain is built from TRBV7-6 and TRBJ2-7; tentatively, D is TRBD1 (5 bases). Deletions cut 1 base from V and 5 bases from J, with 18 bases between. This CDR3 has 16 amino acids. Per the germline V gene, CDR1 is SGHVS and CDR2 is FNYEAQ. The whole variable domain, remainder taken from reference TRBV7-6 and TRBJ2-7, is GAGVSQSPRYKVTKRGQDVALRCDPISGHVSLYWYRQALGQGPEFLTYFNYEAQQDKSGLPNDRFSAERPEGSISTLTIQRTEQRDSAMYRCASSLERTSNYHEQYFGPGTRLTVT.

The chain carries TRBV30 and TRBJ2-3, with TRBD1 as a possible D gene (6 bases). The germline gives CDR1 GTSNPN, CDR2 SVGIG (reference sequence). V lost 2 bases, J lost 5 bases, and 14 bases lay in between. The CDR3 sequence is 14 residues long. The CDR3 sequence is CAWSLTGIGDTQYF. CDR3 DNA: TGTGCCTGGAGTTTAACAGGGATCGGAGATACGCAGTATTTT. Together with reference TRBV30 and TRBJ2-3, the CDR3 gives the full variable domain: SQTIHQWPATLVQPVGSPLSLECTVEGTSNPNLYWYRQAAGRGLQLLFYSVGIGQISSEVPQNLSASRPQDRQFILSSKKLLLSDSGFYLCAWSLTGIGDTQYFGPGTRLTVL.